This T cell receptor beta chain was obtained from a study of a mutant IDH1 vaccine in newly diagnosed glioma. Study as a whole: Visit V13 took place at week 47, and visit V12 happened at week 35.

This sample's time point: week 35, safety follow-up. Every vaccination contained 300 ug of the mutant IDH1 20-mer peptide and was paired with topical imiquimod. Points on this clone: Its target is not known.

J lost 3 bases, V lost 8 bases, and 4 bases had no gene match. Germline CDR1 reads MNHEY; CDR2 reads SVGAGI. This CDR3 contains 13 residues. Profiled with immunoSEQ multiplex PCR; TCRdb holds only in-frame clones, not every one. The table shows tens of thousands of clones, with around 92% occurring only once. Sequenced here: PBMCs, sampled from a glioma patient whose treatment included an IDH1 peptide vaccine. The chain has TRBV6-5 and TRBJ1-5, with 7 bases aligning to TRBD1. The sequence was collected from a man in his fifties or sixties with glioma. CDR3 DNA: TGTGCCAGCGGGACAGCCTTCAATCAGCCCCAGCATTTT. Translating gives CASGTAFNQPQHF.